This T cell receptor beta chain emerged from a study of T-cell memory formation after mild COVID-19. Germline V gene lookup returns CDR1 DFQATT and CDR2 SNEGSKA (reference sequence). This CDR3 region has 13 residues. Trimming took 0 bases from V and 7 from J, leaving 13 bases between them. This clonotype came up many times. TCRdb independently ran MiXCR on the 5' RACE reads; one entry per CDR3 protein. In the table there are 250,000 to 350,000 distinct CDR3 sequences, 16% of which are singletons. The chain combines TRBV20-1 with TRBJ2-7; D gene ambiguous. Sequenced: PBMCs or a T cell subset sorted from them (not recorded which). This clonotype was sampled from a man between 18 and 29 years old who had mild COVID-19 (a few samples of this study predate the infection). Cell type and time point are not known. The CDR3 DNA is TGCAGTGCTAGAGATCCCGGTAGCTGGGAGCAGTACGTC. Translated: CSARDPGSWEQYV.